This TCR beta chain was documented in a study of T cells in Graves' hyperthyroidism and ophthalmopathy. Study outcomes and limitations: Ophthalmopathy prediction by the model preceded onset by a median approximately 5.9 months.

RNA transcripts provided the source from which TCR beta CDR3 regions were amplified. First-round RT-PCR of the TCR CDR3 relied on the HTBI primer set. One entry per CDR3 protein, called by TCRdb with MiXCR from the multiplex PCR reads. The data hold hundreds of thousands of distinct CDR3 sequences, with around 16% observed a single time. Each patient was aged 18 to 65 and had newly diagnosed hyperthyroidism of under 2 months' duration. Patients showing uncontrolled infection, other autoimmune disease, pregnancy or lactation were ineligible. As for this clonotype: What it binds is not known.

The CDR3 has 15 residues. V was shortened by 0 bases and J by 2 bases, with 8 bases between the two germline ends. The germline V gene encodes CDR1 LGHNA and CDR2 YSLEER. Sequencing was performed on blood. The chain joins TRBV4-3 to TRBJ1-5, with D unclear. This sequence was found in a woman younger than 45 with Graves' hyperthyroidism. This CDR3 is CASSQDNTGNQPQHF. Written as DNA, the CDR3 is TGCGCCAGCAGCCAAGATAACACCGGCAATCAGCCCCAGCATTTT.